Listed here are 18 T cell receptor beta chains from one sample, sequenced in a study of response to subunit inactivated influenza vaccine. TCRdb redid the calling of the RT-PCR reads with MiXCR, one entry per CDR3 protein. This sample has approximately 730,000 distinct CDR3 sequences, with approximately 15% found just once. Sequenced material: PBMCs from blood, taken around two weeks before vaccination. The receptors here all came from a man in his forties or fifties who received an inactivated influenza vaccine.

Ten or more counts support this clonotype. The chain uses TRBV28 and TRBJ1-1; D is unclear. The CDR3 is 12 amino acids. Germline V CDR1 and CDR2: MDHEN, SYDVKM. V lost 7 bases to trimming and J lost 1 base, with 7 bases between them. In DNA, the CDR3 is TGTGCCAGCAAGGTCCCGAACACTGAAGCTTTCTTT. Its protein product is CASKVPNTEAFF.

In the case of this clonotype: A much larger clone differs from this one at a single base, so this may be a read error. The gene calls are TRBV12-3 or TRBV12-4 and TRBJ2-5, with D possibly being TRBD1 or TRBD2 (5 bases each). This CDR3 has 14 residues. CDR3 coding DNA: TGTGCCAGCAGCAAACCGGGGCCTCAAGAGAACCAGTACTTC. Protein product: CASSKPGPQENQYF.

This clonotype occurred a few times. The V gene is TRBV9, the J gene TRBJ2-2; D may be TRBD2 (5 bases). The germline gives CDR1 SGDLS, CDR2 YYNGEE. V gave up 4 bases and J gave up 6 bases, with 13 bases separating them. The CDR3 runs to 14 residues. The CDR3 loop is CASSTKLGPGELFF. The CDR3 DNA sequence: TGTGCCAGCAGCACGAAACTAGGGCCCGGGGAGCTGTTTTTT.

This clonotype was seen a handful of times. V is TRBV11-2 and J is TRBJ2-4, with D uncertain. The CDR3 has 12 residues. The germline V and J ends were trimmed by 4 bases and 3 bases, with 4 bases remaining between them. Germline values: CDR1 SGHAT, CDR2 FQNNGV. The CDR3 sequence: CASSSSKNIQYF. The CDR3 nucleotides are TGTGCCAGCAGCTCTAGCAAAAACATTCAGTACTTC.

This chain uses TRBV27 with TRBJ2-5, with 12 bases identical to TRBD2. The ends lost 4 bases at V and 5 bases at J; junction bases unmatched: 17. The CDR3 contains 19 residues. Germline V gives CDR1 MNHEY, CDR2 SMNVEV (reference sequence). The CDR3 sequence: CASSSTGTSGRFLRETQYF. In nucleotides, the CDR3 is TGTGCCAGCAGTTCCACCGGAACTAGCGGGAGGTTCCTAAGGGAGACCCAGTACTTC.

This clonotype was found many times. The chain is built from TRBV5-5 and TRBJ2-7; TRBD1 might be the D (6 bases). CDR3 length equals 14 residues. The germline gives CDR1 SGHKS, CDR2 YYEKEE (reference sequence). Trimming removed 5 bases from V and 6 bases from J, with 18 bases in between. CDR3 in DNA: TGTGCCAGCAGGCCCGGACAGACCTGGGGCGAGCAGTACTTC. Translated, it gives CASRPGQTWGEQYF.

The genes are TRBV12-3 or TRBV12-4 and TRBJ2-5, with 7 positions matching TRBD2. With 6 bases clipped from V and 5 bases from J, the junction kept 12 bases outside the gene matches. This CDR3 is built from 15 residues. The CDR3 is CASRTSRDYRETQYF. In DNA, the CDR3 is TGTGCCAGCAGAACAAGCCGGGACTACAGGGAGACCCAGTACTTC.

In its sample, this clonotype was seen many times. The V call is TRBV4-3, the J call TRBJ1-1; no reliable D call. This CDR3 is 14 amino acids long. The V end lost 0 bases, the J end lost 3 bases, and 8 bases lay between the germline ends. CDR1 LGHNA and CDR2 YSLEER come from the germline V gene. The CDR3, as DNA: TGCGCCAGCAGCCAAGATAGGTTGGACACTGAAGCTTTCTTT. The encoded protein is CASSQDRLDTEAFF.

The chain uses TRBV7-2 and TRBJ2-5; D remains ambiguous. V was trimmed by 5 bases and J by 3 bases, leaving 13 bases between them. Germline V gives CDR1 SGHTA, CDR2 FQGNSA. CDR3 length: 14 amino acids. The CDR3 spells CASSPPRQKETQYF. CDR3 in DNA: TGTGCCAGCAGCCCACCTAGGCAAAAAGAGACCCAGTACTTC.

This clonotype has ten or more counts. The CDR3 nucleotides read TGCGCCAGCAGCCAAGATGACAGGGCTACGCAGTATTTT. This encodes CASSQDDRATQYF. This rearrangement joins TRBV4-3 to TRBJ2-3; 7 positions agree with TRBD1. Losses at the gene ends were 0 bases for V and 8 bases for J; bases not matched to a gene: 2. CDR3 length equals 13 residues. Germline CDR1 reads LGHNA; CDR2 reads YSLEER.

The chain recombines TRBV11-2 with TRBJ1-1, with 8 bases that match TRBD1. The CDR3 is made up of 16 amino acids. The J segment lost 4 bases and the V segment lost 2 bases, leaving 9 bases of the junction unmatched. The germline gives CDR1 SGHAT, CDR2 FQNNGV. The CDR3 here is CASSLPSRQGRTEAFF. DNA of the CDR3: TGTGCCAGCAGCTTACCATCGCGACAGGGGCGCACTGAAGCTTTCTTT.

This clonotype was seen only a few times. A much larger clonotype is one base distant, so this may be a read error. The gene calls are TRBV2 and TRBJ2-7, with TRBD1 identical over 10 bases. This CDR3 has 13 amino acids. Germline-derived CDR1 and CDR2 are SNHLY and FYNNEI. J was trimmed by 3 bases and V by 7 bases; bases with no gene match: 3. The CDR3 here is CASNRDRGYEQYF. CDR3 DNA sequence: TGTGCCAGCAACCGGGACAGGGGCTACGAGCAGTACTTC. Variable domain in full (rest from reference TRBV2 and TRBJ2-7): EPEVTQTPSHQVTQMGQEVILRCVPISNHLYFYWYRQILGQKVEFLVSFYNNEISEKSEIFDDQFSVERPDGSNFTLKIRSTKLEDSAMYFCASNRDRGYEQYFGPGTRLTVT.

The chain combines TRBV12-3 or TRBV12-4 with TRBJ2-3; TRBD2 matches at 7 bases. The CDR3 sequence is 15 residues long. V trimming: 4 bases; J trimming: 2 bases; junction bases outside the gene matches: 6. Here the CDR3 DNA reads TGTGCCAGCAGTTCCGGGACTATGCTCACAGATACGCAGTATTTT. This gives the protein CASSSGTMLTDTQYF.

The V and J genes are TRBV7-2 and TRBJ1-2, with D tentatively TRBD1 (5 bases). The V gene's germline CDR1 is SGHTA and CDR2 FQGNSA. This CDR3 is 15 amino acids long. V gave up 7 bases and J gave up 2 bases, with 17 bases separating them. For the CDR3, the DNA is TGTGCCAGCATCCCCGGCCCCGGGGGAAACTATGGCTACACCTTC. As protein: CASIPGPGGNYGYTF.

In this sample, this clonotype turned up a few times. The genes are TRBV24-1 and TRBJ2-5; D call uncertain. In germline, CDR1 is KGHDR, CDR2 SFDVKD. This CDR3 contains 13 residues. Trimming took off 2 bases at V and 5 bases at J, with 8 bases between the two ends. Here the CDR3 reads CATSDSGLETQYF. DNA of the CDR3: TGTGCCACCAGTGATTCCGGTCTGGAGACCCAGTACTTC.

This clonotype showed up many times. The V and J genes are TRBV29-1 and TRBJ1-3; no clear D gene. The CDR3 runs to 12 residues. CDR1 and CDR2 from the germline V gene are SQVTM and ANQGSEA. Trimming took off 7 bases at V and 0 bases at J, with 7 bases between the two ends. Here the CDR3 reads CSATFSGNTIYF. CDR3 nucleotides: TGCAGCGCAACCTTCTCTGGAAACACCATATATTTT.

This clonotype was detected ten times or more. The chain uses TRBV29-1 and TRBJ1-1; D gene ambiguous. Trimming stripped 4 bases from V and 0 bases from J, with 6 bases between. Germline CDR1 is SQVTM and CDR2 is ANQGSEA. This CDR3 is built from 12 residues. The CDR3 DNA reads TGCAGCGTTGGGGGATTGAACACTGAAGCTTTCTTT. Translated, it gives CSVGGLNTEAFF.

The table lists this clonotype with a count of one. Being one base from a much bigger clone, this may be a read error. The chain combines TRBV4-1 with TRBJ2-7, with TRBD1 matching 7 bases. Germline V gene sequence: CDR1 MGHRA, CDR2 YSYEKL. The CDR3 is 14 amino acids. V lost 4 bases and J lost 7; bases outside the gene matches: 10. This CDR3 reads CASSRGTEGEEQYF. CDR3 nucleotide sequence: TGCGCCAGCAGCCGTGGGACAGAGGGTGAAGAGCAGTACTTC.